Described below is a single T cell receptor (beta chain) sequence and its context. The method was immunoSEQ multiplex PCR; TCRdb's version includes in-frame clones alone and lacks a portion of them. The sample consists of about 270,000 clones, 89% of them appearing once. This entry comes from a study of blood T cell repertoires in COVID-19. Study at large: Both acute and convalescent COVID-19 samples were obtained from the United States, Italy and Spain.

V shed 6 bases and J shed 4 bases, with 19 bases lying between them. The CDR3 is made up of 16 amino acids. The V gene's germline CDR1 is SGDLS and CDR2 YYNGEE. The chain recombines TRBV9 with TRBJ2-2; D is perhaps TRBD1 (5 bases). Input material: PBMCs or T cells enriched from blood (not recorded which). The sequence derives from a woman aged 55 to 70 who had recovered from COVID-19. As DNA, the CDR3 is TGTGCCAGCACCGTCGGACAAGGCCCGAGCACCGGGGAGCTGTTTTTT. This sequence encodes CASTVGQGPSTGELFF.